These T cell receptor beta chains were read from a single sample in a study of T cell clonotyping in hematopoietic cell transplantation. Profiling relied on immunoSEQ multiplex PCR, and the TCRdb table lists in-frame clones only, not all of them. Among tens of thousands of clones listed, about 96% were seen once. The sample consisted of peripheral blood mononuclear cells, taken before stem cell transplant. These receptors all stem from a woman in her fifties or sixties with acute myeloid leukemia. Some clones in this sample may be carry-over from other donors' samples. Each CDR3 is given with its conserved first and last residue. The D gene is left open where the match is weak. Size is omitted from some rows. Given values are once, few, many or a class for expanded clones.

CDR3 protein: CASSIFGYRGDTEAFF; CDR3 DNA: TGTGCCAGTAGTATTTTCGGTTATAGGGGGGACACTGAAGCTTTCTTT; CDR3 length: 16; clone size: .; D gene: .; J gene: TRBJ1-1; V gene: TRBV19
CDR3 protein: CAWDRLNTEAFF; CDR3 DNA: TGTGCCTGGGACAGGTTGAACACTGAAGCTTTCTTT; CDR3 length: 12; clone size: once; D gene: .; J gene: TRBJ1-1; V gene: TRBV30
CDR3 protein: CASSLGPRQPQHF; CDR3 DNA: TGTGCCAGCAGCTTAGGCCCCAGGCAGCCCCAGCATTTT; CDR3 length: 13; clone size: .; D gene: .; J gene: TRBJ1-5; V gene: TRBV7-2
CDR3 protein: CASNGNYEQYF; CDR3 DNA: TGTGCCAGCAACGGGAACTACGAGCAGTACTTC; CDR3 length: 11; clone size: .; D gene: .; J gene: TRBJ2-7; V gene: TRBV5-6
CDR3 protein: CASSSRDTLYEQYF; CDR3 DNA: TGTGCCAGTAGTAGCCGGGACACCCTCTACGAGCAGTACTTC; CDR3 length: 14; clone size: .; D gene: .; J gene: TRBJ2-7; V gene: TRBV19
CDR3 protein: CAWSRSSPSYEQYF; CDR3 DNA: TGTGCCTGGAGCCGATCGTCCCCCTCCTACGAGCAGTACTTC; CDR3 length: 14; clone size: .; D gene: .; J gene: TRBJ2-7; V gene: TRBV30
CDR3 protein: CASSARALRANGYTF; CDR3 DNA: TGTGCCAGCAGCGCGAGAGCACTACGGGCCAATGGCTACACCTTC; CDR3 length: 15; clone size: .; D gene: .; J gene: TRBJ1-2; V gene: TRBV9
CDR3 protein: CASSQDTLTYQPQHF; CDR3 DNA: TGTGCCAGCAGCCAGGACACCCTGACATATCAGCCCCAGCATTTT; CDR3 length: 15; clone size: .; D gene: .; J gene: TRBJ1-5; V gene: TRBV2
CDR3 protein: CASSYLGTNQPQHF; CDR3 DNA: TGTGCCAGCAGTTACTTGGGTACGAATCAGCCCCAGCATTTT; CDR3 length: 14; clone size: .; D gene: .; J gene: TRBJ1-5; V gene: TRBV6-5
CDR3 protein: CASSLGVMGEKLFF; CDR3 DNA: TGTGCCAGCAGCTTAGGGGTGATGGGTGAAAAACTGTTTTTT; CDR3 length: 14; clone size: .; D gene: .; J gene: TRBJ1-4; V gene: TRBV7-9
CDR3 protein: CASSEWGREGAFF; CDR3 DNA: TGTGCCAGCAGTGAATGGGGCAGGGAGGGAGCTTTCTTT; CDR3 length: 13; clone size: .; D gene: .; J gene: TRBJ1-1; V gene: TRBV25-1
CDR3 protein: CASTLGNTEAFF; CDR3 DNA: TGTGCCAGTACCCTGGGGAACACTGAAGCTTTCTTT; CDR3 length: 12; clone size: .; D gene: .; J gene: TRBJ1-1; V gene: TRBV19
CDR3 protein: CASSEGYGSNTGELFF; CDR3 DNA: TGTGCCAGCAGTGAGGGGTACGGGAGTAACACCGGGGAGCTGTTTTTT; CDR3 length: 16; clone size: once; D gene: .; J gene: TRBJ2-2; V gene: TRBV2
CDR3 protein: CASLSGGPYEQYF; CDR3 DNA: TGTGCCAGCTTAAGCGGGGGGCCCTACGAGCAGTACTTC; CDR3 length: 13; clone size: .; D gene: TRBD2; J gene: TRBJ2-7; V gene: TRBV6-1
CDR3 protein: CAFTGNSNQPQHF; CDR3 DNA: TGTGCCTTTACAGGGAATAGCAATCAGCCCCAGCATTTT; CDR3 length: 13; clone size: .; D gene: .; J gene: TRBJ1-5; V gene: TRBV30
CDR3 protein: CASRSVGLATYEQYF; CDR3 DNA: TGTGCCAGCAGGTCTGTGGGGCTAGCCACCTACGAGCAGTACTTC; CDR3 length: 15; clone size: .; D gene: .; J gene: TRBJ2-7; V gene: TRBV6-6
CDR3 protein: CASSTDYGYTF; CDR3 DNA: TGTGCCAGCAGTACGGACTATGGCTACACCTTC; CDR3 length: 11; clone size: .; D gene: .; J gene: TRBJ1-2; V gene: TRBV25-1
CDR3 protein: CASTIYSNQPQHF; CDR3 DNA: TGTGCCAGCACCATTTATAGCAATCAGCCCCAGCATTTT; CDR3 length: 13; clone size: .; D gene: .; J gene: TRBJ1-5; V gene: TRBV6-6
CDR3 protein: CASSLNSYEQYF; CDR3 DNA: TGTGCCAGCAGCTTAAACTCCTACGAGCAGTACTTC; CDR3 length: 12; clone size: .; D gene: .; J gene: TRBJ2-7; V gene: TRBV7-2
CDR3 protein: CASSSSGTLEMNTEAFF; CDR3 DNA: TGTGCCAGTAGTTCCTCCGGGACATTAGAAATGAACACTGAAGCTTTCTTT; CDR3 length: 17; clone size: .; D gene: .; J gene: TRBJ1-1; V gene: TRBV19
CDR3 protein: CASSSYMTQRRQETQYF; CDR3 DNA: TGTGCCAGCAGCTCTTACATGACCCAGAGGCGACAAGAGACCCAGTACTTC; CDR3 length: 17; clone size: .; D gene: .; J gene: TRBJ2-5; V gene: TRBV11-2
CDR3 protein: CASSEAGEFGYTF; CDR3 DNA: TGTGCCAGCAGTGAGGCAGGGGAGTTCGGCTACACCTTC; CDR3 length: 13; clone size: .; D gene: .; J gene: TRBJ1-2; V gene: TRBV6-1
CDR3 protein: CASSAQGEGSGNTIYF; CDR3 DNA: TGCGCCAGCAGCGCACAGGGAGAAGGCTCTGGAAACACCATATATTTT; CDR3 length: 16; clone size: .; D gene: .; J gene: TRBJ1-3; V gene: TRBV5-1
CDR3 protein: CAWRGLVNTEAFF; CDR3 DNA: TGTGCCTGGAGGGGGCTAGTGAACACTGAAGCTTTCTTT; CDR3 length: 13; clone size: .; D gene: .; J gene: TRBJ1-1; V gene: TRBV30
CDR3 protein: CASRPDRGPDTQYF; CDR3 DNA: TGTGCCAGCAGGCCTGACAGGGGCCCAGATACGCAGTATTTT; CDR3 length: 14; clone size: .; D gene: TRBD1; J gene: TRBJ2-3; V gene: TRBV6-5
CDR3 protein: CASSLEAKVQETQYF; CDR3 DNA: TGCGCCAGCAGCTTGGAAGCTAAAGTGCAGGAGACCCAGTACTTC; CDR3 length: 15; clone size: once; D gene: .; J gene: TRBJ2-5; V gene: TRBV5-1
CDR3 protein: CASSAGSRINIQYF; CDR3 DNA: TGCGCCAGCAGTGCAGGGTCTCGAATAAACATTCAGTACTTC; CDR3 length: 14; clone size: .; D gene: .; J gene: TRBJ2-4; V gene: TRBV10-2
CDR3 protein: CASSTGTNNSPLHF; CDR3 DNA: TGTGCCAGCAGCACCGGGACTAATAATTCACCCCTCCACTTT; CDR3 length: 14; clone size: .; D gene: .; J gene: TRBJ1-6; V gene: TRBV7-9
CDR3 protein: CASRPGGNSPLHF; CDR3 DNA: TGTGCCAGCAGGCCTGGGGGCAATTCACCCCTCCACTTT; CDR3 length: 13; clone size: once; D gene: .; J gene: TRBJ1-6; V gene: TRBV6-5
CDR3 protein: CAWSRDRALTRGYTF; CDR3 DNA: TGTGCCTGGAGTAGGGACAGGGCTCTGACTCGTGGCTACACCTTC; CDR3 length: 15; clone size: .; D gene: TRBD1; J gene: TRBJ1-2; V gene: TRBV30
CDR3 protein: CASTISTTNEKLFF; CDR3 DNA: TGTGCCAGCACGATCAGTACAACTAATGAAAAACTGTTTTTT; CDR3 length: 14; clone size: .; D gene: .; J gene: TRBJ1-4; V gene: TRBV6-1
CDR3 protein: CASSLDNDEQYF; CDR3 DNA: TGTGCCAGCAGCTTAGATAACGACGAGCAGTACTTC; CDR3 length: 12; clone size: .; D gene: .; J gene: TRBJ2-7; V gene: TRBV13
CDR3 protein: CAQTSGSYEQYF; CDR3 DNA: TGTGCGCAGACTAGCGGGAGCTACGAGCAGTACTTC; CDR3 length: 12; clone size: .; D gene: TRBD2; J gene: TRBJ2-7; V gene: TRBV30
CDR3 protein: CASSLQDLGYTEAFF; CDR3 DNA: TGTGCCAGCAGCTTACAGGATCTTGGTTACACTGAAGCTTTCTTT; CDR3 length: 15; clone size: .; D gene: .; J gene: TRBJ1-1; V gene: TRBV7-6
CDR3 protein: CASSERTGYNGELFF; CDR3 DNA: TGTGCCAGCAGTGAACGGACAGGGTATAACGGGGAGCTGTTTTTT; CDR3 length: 15; clone size: .; D gene: TRBD1; J gene: TRBJ2-2; V gene: TRBV6-1
CDR3 protein: CASNGSGAKNIQYF; CDR3 DNA: TGTGCCAGCAATGGTAGCGGGGCCAAAAACATTCAGTACTTC; CDR3 length: 14; clone size: .; D gene: TRBD2; J gene: TRBJ2-4; V gene: TRBV6-1
CDR3 protein: CASSEAAVRQPQHF; CDR3 DNA: TGTGCCAGCAGTGAAGCGGCAGTGAGACAGCCCCAGCATTTT; CDR3 length: 14; clone size: .; D gene: .; J gene: TRBJ1-5; V gene: TRBV2
CDR3 protein: CSVDESGETQYF; CDR3 DNA: TGCAGCGTTGACGAGTCGGGGGAGACCCAGTACTTC; CDR3 length: 12; clone size: .; D gene: .; J gene: TRBJ2-5; V gene: TRBV29-1
CDR3 protein: CASSPLGYEQYF; CDR3 DNA: TGTGCCAGCAGTCCCCTTGGCTACGAGCAGTACTTC; CDR3 length: 12; clone size: once; D gene: .; J gene: TRBJ2-7; V gene: TRBV6-5
CDR3 protein: CASSLASGFAGYTF; CDR3 DNA: TGTGCCAGCAGCTTAGCTTCGGGTTTCGCTGGCTACACCTTC; CDR3 length: 14; clone size: .; D gene: .; J gene: TRBJ1-2; V gene: TRBV7-9
CDR3 protein: CASSASIGYTF; CDR3 DNA: TGTGCCAGCAGTGCCTCCATTGGCTACACCTTC; CDR3 length: 11; clone size: once; D gene: .; J gene: TRBJ1-2; V gene: TRBV6-6
CDR3 protein: CAWSVGGGGELFF; CDR3 DNA: TGTGCCTGGAGTGTCGGGGGCGGCGGGGAGCTGTTTTTT; CDR3 length: 13; clone size: .; D gene: .; J gene: TRBJ2-2; V gene: TRBV30
CDR3 protein: CAWSVSYEQYF; CDR3 DNA: TGTGCCTGGAGTGTCAGCTACGAGCAGTACTTC; CDR3 length: 11; clone size: .; D gene: .; J gene: TRBJ2-7; V gene: TRBV30
CDR3 protein: CASSGETQYF; CDR3 DNA: TGTGCCAGCAGCGGAGAGACCCAGTACTTC; CDR3 length: 10; clone size: .; D gene: .; J gene: TRBJ2-5; V gene: TRBV14
CDR3 protein: CASSLTGTGYYGYTF; CDR3 DNA: TGTGCCAGCAGCTTGACCGGGACAGGCTACTATGGCTACACCTTC; CDR3 length: 15; clone size: .; D gene: TRBD1; J gene: TRBJ1-2; V gene: TRBV7-9
CDR3 protein: CASSTWTGINQPQHF; CDR3 DNA: TGTGCCAGCAGCACATGGACAGGAATTAATCAGCCCCAGCATTTT; CDR3 length: 15; clone size: once; D gene: TRBD1; J gene: TRBJ1-5; V gene: TRBV7-8
CDR3 protein: CSVELGQGAKTLHF; CDR3 DNA: TGCAGCGTGGAACTTGGGCAGGGGGCGAAGACCCTCCACTTT; CDR3 length: 14; clone size: .; D gene: TRBD1; J gene: TRBJ1-6; V gene: TRBV29-1
CDR3 protein: CASSLDSNQPQHF; CDR3 DNA: TGCGCCAGCAGCTTAGATAGCAATCAGCCCCAGCATTTT; CDR3 length: 13; clone size: .; D gene: .; J gene: TRBJ1-5; V gene: TRBV5-1
CDR3 protein: CAIGMGTGVYEQYF; CDR3 DNA: TGTGCCATCGGAATGGGGACTGGGGTCTACGAGCAGTACTTC; CDR3 length: 14; clone size: .; D gene: .; J gene: TRBJ2-7; V gene: TRBV10-3
CDR3 protein: CSVAWTSSYEQYF; CDR3 DNA: TGCAGCGTTGCGTGGACTAGCAGTTACGAGCAGTACTTC; CDR3 length: 13; clone size: .; D gene: TRBD2; J gene: TRBJ2-7; V gene: TRBV29-1
CDR3 protein: CASSFVGGAYNEQFF; CDR3 DNA: TGTGCCAGCAGCTTCGTGGGAGGGGCCTACAATGAGCAGTTCTTC; CDR3 length: 15; clone size: .; D gene: TRBD2; J gene: TRBJ2-1; V gene: TRBV7-2
CDR3 protein: CASSDRLGQLYEQYF; CDR3 DNA: TGCGCCAGCAGTGACAGACTAGGGCAACTCTACGAGCAGTACTTC; CDR3 length: 15; clone size: .; D gene: .; J gene: TRBJ2-7; V gene: TRBV10-1
CDR3 protein: CSVDIFSGQGRIEQYF; CDR3 DNA: TGCAGCGTTGATATCTTTTCGGGACAGGGAAGGATCGAGCAGTACTTC; CDR3 length: 16; clone size: .; D gene: TRBD1; J gene: TRBJ2-7; V gene: TRBV29-1
CDR3 protein: CATSQAGDPQETQYF; CDR3 DNA: TGTGCCACCTCCCAAGCGGGGGACCCCCAAGAGACCCAGTACTTC; CDR3 length: 15; clone size: .; D gene: TRBD2; J gene: TRBJ2-5; V gene: TRBV10-3
CDR3 protein: CASSQEQGYNSPLHF; CDR3 DNA: TGTGCCAGCAGCCAAGAACAGGGGTATAATTCACCCCTCCACTTT; CDR3 length: 15; clone size: .; D gene: TRBD1; J gene: TRBJ1-6; V gene: TRBV7-9